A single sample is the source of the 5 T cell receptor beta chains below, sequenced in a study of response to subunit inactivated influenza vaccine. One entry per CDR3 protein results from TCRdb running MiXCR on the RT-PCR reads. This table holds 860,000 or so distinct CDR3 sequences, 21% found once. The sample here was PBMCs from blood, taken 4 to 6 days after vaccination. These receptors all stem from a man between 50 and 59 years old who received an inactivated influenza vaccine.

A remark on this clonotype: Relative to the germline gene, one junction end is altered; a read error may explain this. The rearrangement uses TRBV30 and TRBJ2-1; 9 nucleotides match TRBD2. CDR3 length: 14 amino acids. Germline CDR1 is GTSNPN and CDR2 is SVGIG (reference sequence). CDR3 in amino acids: CAWRSSGVYNGQFF. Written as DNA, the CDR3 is TGTGCCTGGAGGTCTAGCGGGGTCTACAATGGGCAGTTCTTC.

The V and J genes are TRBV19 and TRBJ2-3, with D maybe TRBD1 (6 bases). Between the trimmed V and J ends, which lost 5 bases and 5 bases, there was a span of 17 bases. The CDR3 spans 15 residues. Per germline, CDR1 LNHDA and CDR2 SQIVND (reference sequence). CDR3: CASSAHQGQQDTQYF. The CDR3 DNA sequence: TGTGCCAGTAGTGCGCACCAAGGACAGCAAGATACGCAGTATTTT.

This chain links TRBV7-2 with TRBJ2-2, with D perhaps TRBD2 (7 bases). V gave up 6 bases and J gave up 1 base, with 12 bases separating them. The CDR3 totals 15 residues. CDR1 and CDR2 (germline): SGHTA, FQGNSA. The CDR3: CASRRGAMNTGELFF. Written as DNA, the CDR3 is TGTGCCAGCAGACGGGGGGCGATGAACACCGGGGAGCTGTTTTTT.

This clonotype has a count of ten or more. CDR3 DNA sequence: TGTGCCAGCAGTTTGGGCCAGATTTATAGCAATCAGCCCCAGCATTTT. Protein: CASSLGQIYSNQPQHF. This chain links TRBV12-3 or TRBV12-4 with TRBJ1-5; D call uncertain. CDR3 length equals 16 residues. V lost 3 bases and J 0 bases, leaving 12 bases between the germline ends.

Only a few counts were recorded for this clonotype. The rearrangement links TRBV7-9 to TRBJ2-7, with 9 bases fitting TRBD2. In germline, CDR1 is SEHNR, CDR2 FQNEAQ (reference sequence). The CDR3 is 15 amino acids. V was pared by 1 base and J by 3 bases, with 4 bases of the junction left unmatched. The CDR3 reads CASSLEGSGSYEQYF. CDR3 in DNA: TGTGCCAGCAGCTTAGAAGGTAGCGGGAGCTACGAGCAGTACTTC.